The table lists the clone carrying this TCR beta chain with a few counts. Its antigen is still unknown. One junction end does not reproduce the germline sequence, and a read error may be involved. While unrecorded immune exposures were likely, the donors were nominally healthy when sampled. PCR was performed using 60 Vbeta and 13 Jbeta primers. Clones were sequenced by immunoSEQ multiplex PCR, and TCRdb holds only the in-frame ones, with some missing. The repertoire holds about 140,000 clones, with about 66% as singletons. This specimen comes from a study of cytomegalovirus exposure and HLA in healthy donors. Study context: From donors who were HLA-typed, an early data release held about 85 million unique TCRs. Findings and caveats of the study: In a later analysis, the majority of CMV-associated beta chains seemingly showed HLA restriction.

Germline V gene lookup returns CDR1 SGHAT and CDR2 FQNNGV. The CDR3 covers 13 residues. V is TRBV11-2 and J is TRBJ1-2, with 9 positions matching TRBD1. The sequence was obtained from a male donor in good health and CMV-seronegative. Specimen: PBMCs. CDR3 sequence reads: CASSLGTGDGYPF. The CDR3 nucleotides read TGTGCCAGCAGCTTAGGGACAGGGGACGGCTACCCCTTC.